These T cell receptor beta chains were read from a single sample in a study of T cells in Graves' hyperthyroidism and ophthalmopathy. TCRdb called the multiplex PCR reads again in MiXCR, with one record for every CDR3 protein. The sample records fewer than 350,000 distinct CDR3 sequences, 10% to 15% being singletons. Input material: blood. The origin of the receptors is a woman aged 30 to 39 with Graves' hyperthyroidism that later progressed to Graves' ophthalmopathy. Each CDR3 is given with its conserved first and last residue. A D gene is named only where the DNA matches it firmly. Clone size, where shown, is once, few, many, or a class for clones that have expanded.

CDR3 length	J gene	D gene	V gene	clone size	CDR3 protein	CDR3 DNA
15	TRBJ1-1	TRBD1	TRBV12-3/TRBV12-4	many	CASTPRTGRNTEAFF	TGTGCCAGCACCCCCCGGACAGGGCGAAACACTGAAGCTTTCTTT
11	TRBJ2-7	NA	TRBV12-3/TRBV12-4	many	CASSYHYEQYF	TGTGCCAGCAGCTATCACTACGAGCAGTACTTC
13	TRBJ1-5	NA	TRBV6-1	NA	CAASPTGNQPQHF	TGTGCCGCCTCCCCCACGGGAAATCAGCCCCAGCATTTT
16	TRBJ1-1	TRBD1	TRBV13	many	CASTRLAQGANTEAFF	TGTGCCAGCACCAGGCTGGCACAGGGGGCGAACACTGAAGCTTTCTTT
14	TRBJ2-3	NA	TRBV4-1	many	CASSQDDNEDTQYF	TGCGCCAGCAGCCAAGATGACAATGAAGATACGCAGTATTTT
14	TRBJ1-5	NA	TRBV6-2/TRBV6-3	many	CASSWTDSNQPQHF	TGTGCCAGCAGCTGGACAGATAGCAATCAGCCCCAGCATTTT
14	TRBJ2-2	TRBD1	TRBV7-3	NA	CASSITTGAGELFF	TGTGCCAGCAGCATTACCACAGGGGCCGGGGAGCTGTTTTTT
14	TRBJ1-4	NA	TRBV9	many	CASSHTDGNEKLFF	TGTGCCAGCAGCCACACGGACGGTAATGAAAAACTGTTTTTT
16	TRBJ1-6	NA	TRBV30	many	CAWSVNGRSYNSPLHF	TGTGCCTGGAGTGTAAATGGGCGCTCCTATAATTCACCCCTCCACTTT
19	TRBJ2-1	TRBD2	TRBV6-1	many	CASSPGLAGPEVGYNEQFF	TGTGCCAGCAGTCCGGGACTAGCGGGACCGGAGGTCGGTTACAATGAGCAGTTCTTC
10	TRBJ2-2	NA	TRBV6-1	NA	CASSNGELFF	TGTGCCAGCTCAAACGGGGAGCTGTTTTTT
14	TRBJ2-2	NA	TRBV20-1	many	CSARPGSRSGELFF	TGCAGTGCTAGGCCCGGGAGTCGGTCCGGGGAGCTGTTTTTT
17	TRBJ1-3	NA	TRBV28	many	CASSLGLRHRTGNTIYF	TGTGCCAGCAGTTTGGGTCTCAGACACCGAACTGGAAACACCATATATTTT
19	TRBJ2-7	TRBD2	TRBV6-5	NA	CASSYLSRGLTSGNNEQYF	TGTGCCAGCAGTTATCTAAGCAGGGGTTTGACTAGCGGGAACAATGAGCAGTACTTC
15	TRBJ2-7	NA	TRBV7-9	many	CASSPRAGSVYEQYF	TGTGCCAGCAGCCCCCGGGCGGGTTCAGTCTACGAGCAGTACTTC
14	TRBJ1-1	NA	TRBV7-3	many	CASSWGGTNTEAFF	TGTGCCAGCAGCTGGGGCGGGACGAACACTGAAGCTTTCTTT
13	TRBJ2-5	TRBD2	TRBV7-2	many	CASSREGGETQYF	TGTGCCAGCAGCCGGGAGGGGGGAGAGACCCAGTACTTC
16	TRBJ1-3	NA	TRBV12-3/TRBV12-4	many	CASSVLTGGSGNTIYF	TGTGCCAGCAGTGTGTTGACAGGCGGCTCTGGAAACACCATATATTTT
14	TRBJ2-5	NA	TRBV14	few	CASSHRDMRETQYF	TGTGCCAGCAGCCACCGGGACATGCGAGAGACCCAGTACTTC
15	TRBJ1-2	NA	TRBV6-2/TRBV6-3	NA	CASSSGLDSDYGYTF	TGTGCCAGCAGTTCGGGACTGGACAGCGACTATGGCTACACCTTC
14	TRBJ2-1	NA	TRBV30	many	CAWSVGGGYNEQFF	TGTGCCTGGAGTGTAGGTGGGGGTTACAATGAGCAGTTCTTC
14	TRBJ2-5	NA	TRBV19	many	CASSIWLFQETQYF	TGTGCCAGTAGTATTTGGCTGTTCCAAGAGACCCAGTACTTC
18	TRBJ2-5	TRBD2	TRBV2	many	CASSEGASGVSGQETQYF	TGTGCCAGCAGTGAAGGGGCTAGCGGGGTCAGTGGGCAAGAGACCCAGTACTTC
15	TRBJ2-5	TRBD2	TRBV27	many	CASSLASGIQETQYF	TGTGCCAGCAGTTTGGCTAGCGGAATCCAAGAGACCCAGTACTTC
13	TRBJ2-3	NA	TRBV7-8	NA	CASCRGRTDTQYF	TGTGCCAGCTGTAGGGGCCGGACAGATACGCAGTATTTT
19	TRBJ2-7	TRBD2	TRBV6-1	few	CASSERQGILAGGSYEQYF	TGTGCCAGCAGTGAACGACAGGGCATACTAGCGGGAGGCTCCTACGAGCAGTACTTC
15	TRBJ2-1	TRBD2	TRBV15	few	CATSRDGRGGNEQFF	TGTGCCACCAGCAGAGATGGGCGGGGGGGCAATGAGCAGTTCTTC
13	TRBJ2-3	TRBD2	TRBV4-3	NA	CASSQGLADTQYF	TGCGCCAGCAGCCAGGGACTAGCAGATACGCAGTATTTT
16	TRBJ2-1	NA	TRBV29-1	NA	CSVEDPSRASYNEQFF	TGCAGCGTTGAAGATCCGTCCAGGGCCTCCTACAATGAGCAGTTCTTC
13	TRBJ2-5	NA	TRBV20-1	many	CSASGDAQETQYF	TGCAGTGCTAGTGGGGACGCCCAAGAGACCCAGTACTTC
15	TRBJ1-5	TRBD1	TRBV20-1	NA	CSARRTGISNQPQHF	TGCAGTGCTAGAAGGACAGGGATTAGCAATCAGCCCCAGCATTTT
16	TRBJ1-4	NA	TRBV7-6	few	CASSPWDSATNEKLFF	TGTGCCAGCAGCCCATGGGACTCAGCAACTAATGAAAAACTGTTTTTT
13	TRBJ1-2	NA	TRBV19	NA	CASSPDLDYGYTF	TGTGCCAGTAGTCCAGACCTCGACTATGGCTACACCTTC
15	TRBJ2-1	TRBD1	TRBV4-1	NA	CASSPRTGSGNEQFF	TGCGCCAGCAGCCCCCGGACAGGGTCCGGGAATGAGCAGTTCTTC
14	TRBJ1-5	NA	TRBV2	many	CASSDRDVNQPQHF	TGTGCCAGCAGTGACAGGGATGTCAATCAGCCCCAGCATTTT
15	TRBJ2-2	TRBD2	TRBV7-2	many	CASSLEREGTGELFF	TGTGCCAGCAGCTTAGAACGGGAGGGAACCGGGGAGCTGTTTTTT
15	TRBJ1-1	NA	TRBV5-4	NA	CASSLGMGLGTEAFF	TGTGCCAGCAGCTTGGGGATGGGATTGGGCACTGAAGCTTTCTTT
14	TRBJ2-2	TRBD2	TRBV28	many	CASSPGLAAGELFF	TGTGCCAGCAGTCCGGGACTAGCCGCCGGGGAGCTGTTTTTT
12	TRBJ2-2	NA	TRBV28	many	CASSPPDGELFF	TGTGCCAGCAGTCCCCCCGACGGGGAGCTGTTTTTT
14	TRBJ2-7	TRBD1	TRBV18	many	CASSPGTGPYEQYF	TGTGCCAGCTCACCAGGGACAGGGCCCTACGAGCAGTACTTC